This T cell receptor (beta chain) comes out of a study of T-cell memory formation after mild COVID-19. Whole-study context: Largely, TCR clusters stayed within a single donor. Findings and limits, study-wide: There was a balanced CD4/CD8 profile in clones contracting day 15 to 85, and later expanders leaned CD4+. CD8+ contracting clones occupied EMRA, while CD4+ ones occupied mainly CM and EM. Cross-reactive memory appears to have joined, as suggested by some responding clones showing up in pre-infection memory.

TCRdb independently ran MiXCR on the 5' RACE reads; one entry per CDR3 protein. Among roughly 6,000 distinct CDR3 sequences, roughly 20% were seen once, and the ten largest hold 50% to 70%. This clonotype was found many times. Its target is not known. Sample: PBMCs or a T cell subset sorted from them (not recorded which). The sequence was obtained from an adult woman who had mild COVID-19 (a few samples of this study predate the infection). Cell type and time point are not known.

This CDR3 reads CASSDRGSGLYEQYF. CDR3 nucleotide sequence: TGTGCCAGCAGCGATAGGGGATCTGGGTTGTACGAGCAGTACTTC. This chain joins TRBV2 and TRBJ2-7; a possible D gene is TRBD1 (5 bases). Trimming took 6 bases from V and 4 from J, leaving 19 bases between them. The CDR3 extends over 15 amino acids. The germline CDR1 and CDR2 sequences are SNHLY and FYNNEI.